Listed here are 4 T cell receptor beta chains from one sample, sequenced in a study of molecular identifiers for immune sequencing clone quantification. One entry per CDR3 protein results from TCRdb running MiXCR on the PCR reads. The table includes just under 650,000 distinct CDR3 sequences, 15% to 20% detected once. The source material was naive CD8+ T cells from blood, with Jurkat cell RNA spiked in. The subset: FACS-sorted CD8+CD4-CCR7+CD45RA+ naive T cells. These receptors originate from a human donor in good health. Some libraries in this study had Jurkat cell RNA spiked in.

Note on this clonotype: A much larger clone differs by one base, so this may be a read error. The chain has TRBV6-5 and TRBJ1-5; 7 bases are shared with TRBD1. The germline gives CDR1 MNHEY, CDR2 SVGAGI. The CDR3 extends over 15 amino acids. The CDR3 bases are TGTGCCAGCAAGGAGCAGGACAGGACCAATCGGCCCCAGCATTTT. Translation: CASKEQDRTNRPQHF.

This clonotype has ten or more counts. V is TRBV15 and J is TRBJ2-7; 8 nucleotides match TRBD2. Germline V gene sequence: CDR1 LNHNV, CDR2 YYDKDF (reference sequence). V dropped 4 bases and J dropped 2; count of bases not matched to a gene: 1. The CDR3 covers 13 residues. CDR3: CATSTGRAYEQYF. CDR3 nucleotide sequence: TGTGCCACCAGCACCGGGAGGGCCTACGAGCAGTACTTC. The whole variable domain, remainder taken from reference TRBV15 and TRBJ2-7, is DAMVIQNPRYQVTQFGKPVTLSCSQTLNHNVMYWYQQKSSQAPKLLFHYYDKDFNNEADTPDNFQSRRPNTSFCFLDIRSPGLGDTAMYLCATSTGRAYEQYFGPGTRLTVT.

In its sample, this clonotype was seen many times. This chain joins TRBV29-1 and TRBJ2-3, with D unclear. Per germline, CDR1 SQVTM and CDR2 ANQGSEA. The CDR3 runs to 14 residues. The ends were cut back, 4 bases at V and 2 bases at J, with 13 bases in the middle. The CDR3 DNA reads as TGCAGCGTTGTTGCCCGCGAACACACAGATACGCAGTATTTT. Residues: CSVVAREHTDTQYF.

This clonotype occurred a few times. This CDR3 reads CASSLDFSSGRDTGELFF. The DNA of the CDR3 is TGTGCCAGCAGCCTCGACTTCTCCAGCGGGAGGGACACCGGGGAGCTGTTTTTT. This rearrangement joins TRBV9 to TRBJ2-2; 10 bases are a match to TRBD2. Per germline, CDR1 SGDLS and CDR2 YYNGEE. The ends lost 4 bases at V and 3 bases at J; junction bases unmatched: 12. CDR3 length: 18 amino acids.